A selection of T cell receptor beta chains follows, all from one sample in a study of T cell repertoires in cytomegalovirus infection. TCRdb ran MiXCR on the reads and lists one entry per CDR3 protein. The sample lists hundreds of thousands of distinct CDR3 sequences, around 6.4% occurring once. The sequencing input was PBMCs. These receptors all come from a human donor in good health (CMV status not recorded). Some clones in this sample may be carry-over from other donors' samples. CDR3s include the opening cysteine and the closing phenylalanine or tryptophan. D genes are given only for firm matches. Size is omitted from some rows. Given values are once, few, many or a class for expanded clones.

cdr3_length: 15; j_call: TRBJ1-1; d_call: -; v_call: TRBV12-3/TRBV12-4; clone_size: many; cdr3_aa: CASSLSGGSNTEAFF; cdr3_nt: TGTGCCAGCAGTTTATCCGGGGGCTCTAACACTGAAGCTTTCTTT
cdr3_length: 14; j_call: TRBJ1-3; d_call: -; v_call: TRBV12-3/TRBV12-4; clone_size: -; cdr3_aa: CASSLPVSGNTIYF; cdr3_nt: TGTGCCAGCAGTTTACCAGTCTCTGGAAACACCATATATTTT
cdr3_length: 13; j_call: TRBJ2-3; d_call: -; v_call: TRBV5-4; clone_size: many; cdr3_aa: CASSVGRGDTQYF; cdr3_nt: TGTGCCAGCAGCGTGGGACGCGGAGATACGCAGTATTTT
cdr3_length: 12; j_call: TRBJ2-7; d_call: -; v_call: TRBV7-9; clone_size: many; cdr3_aa: CASSWQGGEQYF; cdr3_nt: TGTGCCAGCAGCTGGCAGGGAGGCGAGCAGTACTTC
cdr3_length: 14; j_call: TRBJ1-1; d_call: -; v_call: TRBV6-5; clone_size: many; cdr3_aa: CASSYSHGGTEAFF; cdr3_nt: TGTGCCAGCAGTTACTCTCACGGCGGCACTGAAGCTTTCTTT
cdr3_length: 14; j_call: TRBJ2-7; d_call: TRBD2; v_call: TRBV7-2; clone_size: many; cdr3_aa: CASSLSGGAYEQYF; cdr3_nt: TGTGCCAGCAGCTTAAGCGGGGGGGCCTACGAGCAGTACTTC
cdr3_length: 15; j_call: TRBJ2-3; d_call: TRBD2; v_call: TRBV20-1; clone_size: many; cdr3_aa: CSAALLAGGADTQYF; cdr3_nt: TGCAGTGCTGCTCTACTAGCGGGGGGGGCAGATACGCAGTATTTT
cdr3_length: 14; j_call: TRBJ1-5; d_call: -; v_call: TRBV28; clone_size: -; cdr3_aa: CASSFRQADQPQHF; cdr3_nt: TGTGCCAGCAGTTTTCGACAGGCGGATCAGCCCCAGCATTTT
cdr3_length: 14; j_call: TRBJ1-3; d_call: -; v_call: TRBV20-1; clone_size: many; cdr3_aa: CSARSVESGNTIYF; cdr3_nt: TGCAGTGCTAGAAGTGTAGAGTCCGGAAACACCATATATTTT
cdr3_length: 14; j_call: TRBJ2-1; d_call: -; v_call: TRBV3-1; clone_size: -; cdr3_aa: CASSQDPGLNEQFF; cdr3_nt: TGTGCCAGCAGCCAAGATCCTGGCCTCAATGAGCAGTTCTTC
cdr3_length: 14; j_call: TRBJ1-1; d_call: -; v_call: TRBV5-5; clone_size: many; cdr3_aa: CASSLEAGVGEAFF; cdr3_nt: TGTGCCAGCAGCTTGGAAGCTGGGGTAGGTGAAGCTTTCTTT
cdr3_length: 12; j_call: TRBJ2-5; d_call: -; v_call: TRBV14; clone_size: few; cdr3_aa: CASSHLQETQYF; cdr3_nt: TGTGCCAGCAGCCACCTACAAGAGACCCAGTACTTC
cdr3_length: 13; j_call: TRBJ2-7; d_call: -; v_call: TRBV6-2/TRBV6-3; clone_size: few; cdr3_aa: CARKILFSLEQYF; cdr3_nt: TGTGCTCGAAAAATTCTCTTCTCGCTCGAGCAGTACTTC
cdr3_length: 13; j_call: TRBJ2-7; d_call: TRBD1; v_call: TRBV5-1; clone_size: many; cdr3_aa: CASSPRTGLEQYF; cdr3_nt: TGCGCCAGCAGCCCAAGGACAGGGCTCGAGCAGTACTTC
cdr3_length: 11; j_call: TRBJ1-1; d_call: -; v_call: TRBV7-2; clone_size: many; cdr3_aa: CASSFSGKAFF; cdr3_nt: TGTGCCAGCAGCTTTTCAGGCAAGGCTTTCTTT
cdr3_length: 12; j_call: TRBJ1-5; d_call: -; v_call: TRBV20-1; clone_size: many; cdr3_aa: CSALNRVQPQHF; cdr3_nt: TGCAGTGCTTTAAACAGGGTTCAGCCCCAGCATTTT
cdr3_length: 16; j_call: TRBJ2-7; d_call: TRBD2; v_call: TRBV7-2; clone_size: many; cdr3_aa: CASSLSGTSGAYEQYF; cdr3_nt: TGTGCCAGCAGCTTATCTGGGACTAGCGGGGCCTACGAGCAGTACTTC
cdr3_length: 13; j_call: TRBJ1-6; d_call: TRBD1; v_call: TRBV20-1; clone_size: many; cdr3_aa: CSATGTGDSPLHF; cdr3_nt: TGCAGTGCCACCGGGACAGGGGATTCACCCCTCCACTTT
cdr3_length: 12; j_call: TRBJ2-1; d_call: -; v_call: TRBV5-5; clone_size: many; cdr3_aa: CASSLSPHEQFF; cdr3_nt: TGTGCCAGCAGCTTGAGTCCCCATGAGCAGTTCTTC
cdr3_length: 15; j_call: TRBJ2-5; d_call: TRBD2; v_call: TRBV20-1; clone_size: many; cdr3_aa: CSASTSGGTQETQYF; cdr3_nt: TGCAGTGCTAGCACTAGCGGGGGGACTCAAGAGACCCAGTACTTC
cdr3_length: 18; j_call: TRBJ2-1; d_call: TRBD1; v_call: TRBV6-2/TRBV6-3; clone_size: -; cdr3_aa: CASSPGQGSFGDYNEQFF; cdr3_nt: TGTGCCAGCAGCCCCGGACAGGGGTCCTTTGGTGACTACAATGAGCAGTTCTTC
cdr3_length: 17; j_call: TRBJ2-3; d_call: TRBD2; v_call: TRBV6-6; clone_size: many; cdr3_aa: CASSYSPLAGGPDTQYF; cdr3_nt: TGTGCCAGCAGTTACTCGCCCTTAGCGGGGGGGCCAGATACGCAGTATTTT
cdr3_length: 16; j_call: TRBJ1-2; d_call: TRBD1; v_call: TRBV19; clone_size: many; cdr3_aa: CASSISGTDINYGYTF; cdr3_nt: TGTGCCAGTAGTATCTCCGGGACAGATATTAACTATGGCTACACCTTC
cdr3_length: 14; j_call: TRBJ2-2; d_call: TRBD2; v_call: TRBV5-6; clone_size: many; cdr3_aa: CASKTGGNTGELFF; cdr3_nt: TGTGCCAGCAAGACGGGGGGGAACACCGGGGAGCTGTTTTTT
cdr3_length: 14; j_call: TRBJ2-3; d_call: -; v_call: TRBV5-5; clone_size: many; cdr3_aa: CASSSAGTGDTQYF; cdr3_nt: TGTGCCAGCAGCTCGGCGGGGACGGGAGATACGCAGTATTTT
cdr3_length: 15; j_call: TRBJ2-2; d_call: -; v_call: TRBV12-3/TRBV12-4; clone_size: many; cdr3_aa: CASSLTGRQAGELFF; cdr3_nt: TGTGCCAGCAGCCTGACAGGCCGACAGGCCGGGGAGCTGTTTTTT
cdr3_length: 15; j_call: TRBJ2-2; d_call: TRBD1; v_call: TRBV5-4; clone_size: many; cdr3_aa: CASSFKGADTGELFF; cdr3_nt: TGTGCCAGCAGCTTTAAGGGGGCGGACACCGGGGAGCTGTTTTTT
cdr3_length: 13; j_call: TRBJ1-1; d_call: -; v_call: TRBV19; clone_size: many; cdr3_aa: CASRGPANTEAFF; cdr3_nt: TGTGCCAGCAGGGGCCCGGCGAACACTGAAGCTTTCTTT
cdr3_length: 14; j_call: TRBJ1-5; d_call: -; v_call: TRBV6-2/TRBV6-3; clone_size: many; cdr3_aa: CASSSADTNQPQHF; cdr3_nt: TGTGCCAGCAGTTCGGCGGACACCAATCAGCCCCAGCATTTT
cdr3_length: 13; j_call: TRBJ2-7; d_call: -; v_call: TRBV3-1; clone_size: many; cdr3_aa: CASSQDREGKRYF; cdr3_nt: TGTGCCAGCAGCCAAGATCGAGAGGGAAAGAGGTACTTC
cdr3_length: 12; j_call: TRBJ2-7; d_call: -; v_call: TRBV20-1; clone_size: many; cdr3_aa: CSASQQAYEQYF; cdr3_nt: TGCAGTGCTAGTCAACAGGCCTACGAGCAGTACTTC
cdr3_length: 14; j_call: TRBJ2-7; d_call: TRBD2; v_call: TRBV7-6; clone_size: once; cdr3_aa: CASSLERGSYEQYF; cdr3_nt: TGTGCCAGCAGCTTAGAGCGGGGGTCCTACGAGCAGTACTTC
cdr3_length: 12; j_call: TRBJ1-5; d_call: -; v_call: TRBV19; clone_size: -; cdr3_aa: CASSIGLQPQHF; cdr3_nt: TGTGCCAGTAGTATAGGTCTTCAGCCCCAGCATTTT
cdr3_length: 11; j_call: TRBJ1-1; d_call: -; v_call: TRBV6-2/TRBV6-3; clone_size: many; cdr3_aa: CASRILREAFF; cdr3_nt: TGTGCCAGCAGGATACTCCGGGAAGCTTTCTTT
cdr3_length: 16; j_call: TRBJ1-2; d_call: TRBD1; v_call: TRBV4-3; clone_size: many; cdr3_aa: CASSQEGQQGGYGYTF; cdr3_nt: TGCGCCAGCAGCCAAGAAGGGCAACAGGGGGGTTATGGCTACACCTTC
cdr3_length: 16; j_call: TRBJ2-5; d_call: -; v_call: TRBV23-1; clone_size: many; cdr3_aa: CASSQPSILLNPAQYF; cdr3_nt: TGCGCCAGCAGTCAACCCTCAATCCTCCTCAATCCGGCCCAGTACTTC
cdr3_length: 16; j_call: TRBJ2-2; d_call: TRBD2; v_call: TRBV20-1; clone_size: few; cdr3_aa: CSARVSGAVNTGELFF; cdr3_nt: TGCAGTGCTAGAGTAAGCGGGGCAGTCAACACCGGGGAGCTGTTTTTT
cdr3_length: 15; j_call: TRBJ2-1; d_call: -; v_call: TRBV6-6; clone_size: -; cdr3_aa: CASSYSLEAVNEQFF; cdr3_nt: TGTGCCAGCAGTTACTCCCTAGAAGCAGTCAATGAGCAGTTCTTC
cdr3_length: 12; j_call: TRBJ1-1; d_call: TRBD1; v_call: TRBV7-2; clone_size: many; cdr3_aa: CASSLETGVAFF; cdr3_nt: TGTGCCAGCAGCTTAGAGACAGGGGTAGCTTTCTTT